Shown below are 20 T cell receptor beta chains from a single sample sequenced in a study of lymphopenia after photon versus proton radiotherapy. The table came from immunoSEQ multiplex PCR; TCRdb's copy has only in-frame clones and leaves some out. The sample consists of more than 70,000 clones, 65% to 85% of them appearing once. Sequencing was performed on peripheral blood, taken from a patient treated with proton-based radiotherapy. The receptors originated from a man in his sixties with pancreatic cancer.

The chain is built from TRBV2 and TRBJ2-7; D is perhaps TRBD1 (6 bases). The germline CDR1 and CDR2 sequences are SNHLY and FYNNEI. V was pared by 6 bases and J by 2 bases, with 14 bases between. The CDR3 extends over 14 amino acids. The CDR3 protein is CASSPDSGTYEQYF. CDR3 sequence (DNA): TGTGCCAGCAGCCCGGACAGCGGAACCTACGAGCAGTACTTC. The variable domain in full, completed from reference TRBV2 and TRBJ2-7, reads EPEVTQTPSHQVTQMGQEVILRCVPISNHLYFYWYRQILGQKVEFLVSFYNNEISEKSEIFDDQFSVERPDGSNFTLKIRSTKLEDSAMYFCASSPDSGTYEQYFGPGTRLTVT.

J is TRBJ2-7 and V is TRBV30; tentatively, D is TRBD2 (6 bases). Per the germline V gene, CDR1 is GTSNPN and CDR2 is SVGIG (reference sequence). The CDR3 runs to 17 residues. Trimming pared 0 bases from V and 2 bases from J, leaving 20 bases between. Here the CDR3 reads CAWSVRLSAGQTYEQYF. CDR3 DNA sequence: TGTGCCTGGAGTGTACGGCTTTCGGCGGGGCAAACCTACGAGCAGTACTTC.

The chain has TRBV5-1 and TRBJ2-7, with TRBD1 as a possible D gene (6 bases). The germline gives CDR1 SGHRS, CDR2 YFSETQ. The CDR3 totals 15 residues. The ends were cut back, 4 bases at V and 3 bases at J, with 17 bases in the middle. CDR3 sequence: CASSRTADSFYEQYF. Here the CDR3 DNA reads TGCGCCAGCAGCCGGACAGCCGATTCCTTCTACGAGCAGTACTTC.

CDR3 DNA sequence: TGTGCCAGCAGTTTACTGGGGGGTAACAATTCACCCCTCCACTTT. As protein: CASSLLGGNNSPLHF. This chain uses TRBV27 with TRBJ1-6; TRBD1 is a possible D gene (5 bases). This CDR3 is 15 amino acids long. Germline-derived CDR1 and CDR2 are MNHEY and SMNVEV (reference sequence). Between the trimmed V and J ends, which lost 2 bases and 7 bases, there was a span of 12 bases.

V and J are TRBV18 and TRBJ1-4; no definite D call. V was shortened by 3 bases and J by 0 bases, with 14 bases between the two germline ends. Germline CDR1 is KGHSH and CDR2 is LQKENI. This CDR3 spans 17 amino acids. The CDR3 sequence is CASSPLAQISTNEKLFF. The DNA of the CDR3 is TGTGCCAGCTCACCCTTGGCACAAATCTCAACTAATGAAAAACTGTTTTTT.

The chain combines TRBV6-1 with TRBJ2-1; TRBD2 matches 10 bases. The CDR3 has 17 amino acids. J lost 2 bases, V lost 3 bases, and 7 bases had no gene match. CDR1 and CDR2 from the germline V gene are MNHNS and SASEGT. The CDR3 sequence is CASSDASGSGPYNEQFF. The CDR3 DNA reads as TGTGCCAGCAGTGATGCTAGCGGGAGTGGTCCCTACAATGAGCAGTTCTTC.

The chain has TRBV4-3 and TRBJ1-2, with D uncertain. Germline CDR1 reads LGHNA; CDR2 reads YSLEER. The CDR3 length is 13 residues. The ends were cut back, 0 bases at V and 2 bases at J, with 4 bases in the middle. CDR3 amino acids: CASSQEPNYGYTF. The CDR3 DNA follows: TGCGCCAGCAGCCAAGAACCCAACTATGGCTACACCTTC.

There are a few counts of this clone. The genes are TRBV28 and TRBJ1-1; D ambiguous. The germline gives CDR1 MDHEN, CDR2 SYDVKM. Trimming left V 1 base short and J 7 bases short, with 22 bases between. This CDR3 comprises 17 residues. CDR3 loop: CASSLSPSSGEKGEAFF. In nucleotides, the CDR3 is TGTGCCAGCAGTTTATCCCCCTCTTCTGGCGAGAAGGGTGAAGCTTTCTTT.

The chain employs TRBV19 and TRBJ2-1, with 11 positions matching TRBD2. V lost 3 bases to trimming and J lost 2 bases; unmatched junction nucleotides: 6. Germline V gene sequence: CDR1 LNHDA, CDR2 SQIVND (reference sequence). The CDR3 spans 17 residues. The CDR3 coding sequence is TGTGCCAGTAGTATTGGGGGGACTAGCGGAACCTACAATGAGCAGTTCTTC. Translated: CASSIGGTSGTYNEQFF. The variable domain in full, with the rest retrieved from reference TRBV19 and TRBJ2-1, is DGGITQSPKYLFRKEGQNVTLSCEQNLNHDAMYWYRQDPGQGLRLIYYSQIVNDFQKGDIAEGYSVSREKKESFPLTVTSAQKNPTAFYLCASSIGGTSGTYNEQFFGPGTRLTVL.

The V gene is TRBV19, the J gene TRBJ2-1; D is uncertain. Germline lookup yields CDR1 LNHDA and CDR2 SQIVND (reference sequence). The CDR3 runs 14 residues. Trimming removed 2 bases from V and 8 bases from J, with 13 bases in between. In DNA, the CDR3 is TGTGCCAGTAGTATATCGGCTGCTTTCGATGAGCAGTTCTTC. As protein: CASSISAAFDEQFF.

V usage is TRBV28 and J usage is TRBJ2-7; D may be TRBD1 or TRBD2 (5 bases each). V was shortened by 6 bases and J by 1 base, with 16 bases between the two germline ends. This CDR3 is 15 amino acids long. Germline lookup yields CDR1 MDHEN and CDR2 SYDVKM. This CDR3 is CASSRQGGGSYEQYF. Here the CDR3 DNA reads TGTGCCAGCAGCCGTCAGGGTGGGGGATCCTACGAGCAGTACTTC.

CDR3 sequence: CASSLGQNQPQHF. In DNA, the CDR3 is TGTGCCAGCAGCTTAGGTCAAAATCAGCCCCAGCATTTT. The genes are TRBV7-8 and TRBJ1-5; no reliable D call. This CDR3 region has 13 residues. Germline V lookup: CDR1 SGHVS, CDR2 FQNEAQ. With 1 base removed from V and 4 bases from J, the gap between germline ends came to 5 bases.

The CDR3 sequence: CASSPGTGKDTQYF. The CDR3 DNA sequence: TGCGCCAGCAGTCCAGGGACAGGGAAGGATACGCAGTATTTT. The V call is TRBV5-1, the J call TRBJ2-3; the match to TRBD1 covers 9 bases. The CDR3 loop spans 14 amino acids. The J segment lost 6 bases and the V segment lost 5 bases, leaving 7 bases of the junction unmatched. In germline, CDR1 is SGHRS, CDR2 YFSETQ.

The CDR3 region has the DNA TGTGCCAGCAGTCCCGGTCCGGACAGGGGGTATCAGCCCCAGCATTTT. It yields the protein CASSPGPDRGYQPQHF. V is TRBV28 and J is TRBJ1-5, with 10 bases identical to TRBD1. CDR3 size: 16 residues. After removal of 5 bases from V and 5 bases from J, the junction contained 9 bases not matched to a gene. Germline V CDR1 and CDR2: MDHEN, SYDVKM.

The CDR3 DNA reads as TGTGCCACCAGCAGAGATATTGGGGCCCAGCATTTT. Its protein product is CATSRDIGAQHF. The chain links TRBV15 to TRBJ1-5; D gene unclear. Germline lookup yields CDR1 LNHNV and CDR2 YYDKDF (reference sequence). The CDR3 consists of 12 residues. V shed 0 bases and J shed 11 bases, with 8 bases lying between them.

V is TRBV10-2 and J is TRBJ2-5; maybe TRBD1 (8 bases). Germline CDR1 and CDR2: WSHSY and SAAADI. This CDR3 is built from 13 residues. Trimming took off 8 bases at V and 5 bases at J, with 15 bases between the two ends. The CDR3 here is CASGDRGGETQYF. CDR3 bases: TGCGCCAGCGGCGACAGGGGAGGGGAGACCCAGTACTTC.

This chain uses TRBV5-1 with TRBJ2-7; 11 bases agree with TRBD2. This CDR3 region has 16 residues. V lost 4 bases, J lost 7 bases, and 13 bases stayed unmatched. Germline CDR1 reads SGHRS; CDR2 reads YFSETQ. CDR3 sequence: CASSPRLAGPTGEQYF. The CDR3 DNA reads as TGCGCCAGCAGCCCGAGACTAGCGGGACCTACGGGGGAGCAGTACTTC.

The rearrangement uses TRBV14 and TRBJ1-1; D not resolved. The CDR3 is 15 amino acids. V was clipped by 1 base and J by 1 base, with 10 bases between them. Per the germline V gene, CDR1 is SGHDN and CDR2 is FVKESK. CDR3 coding DNA: TGTGCCAGCAGCCAAGTGGTTGGGCAGAACACTGAAGCTTTCTTT. As protein: CASSQVVGQNTEAFF.

The rearrangement joins TRBV6-1 to TRBJ2-7; D not resolved. Germline loops: CDR1 MNHNS, CDR2 SASEGT. Trimming shortened V by 3 bases and J by 4 bases, and 4 bases separated the two germline ends. The CDR3 is 11 amino acids. CDR3 residues: CASSDKYEQYF. The DNA of the CDR3 is TGTGCCAGCAGTGATAAGTACGAGCAGTACTTC.

The chain joins TRBV19 to TRBJ1-4; 7 nucleotides match TRBD1. The germline CDR1 and CDR2 sequences are LNHDA and SQIVND (reference sequence). The CDR3 is 16 residues long. With V trimmed by 1 base and J by 9 bases, 11 bases remained unmatched. CDR3 in amino acids: CASSIGEGARRKKLFF. DNA for the CDR3: TGTGCCAGTAGTATAGGAGAGGGGGCGCGCCGGAAAAAACTGTTTTTT.